This note documents a single T cell receptor beta chain sequence. The sample comes from a study of blood T cell repertoires in COVID-19. V lost 4 bases to trimming and J lost 5 bases; unmatched junction nucleotides: 7. The CDR3 contains 14 residues. Germline assignment: CDR1 SGHDT and CDR2 YYEEEE. Measured with immunoSEQ multiplex PCR; TCRdb has only the in-frame clones, and not every one. Among 300,000 to 350,000 clones, approximately 85% were seen once, and the ten largest hold over 2%. This TCR was recovered from a man aged 25-40 years who had recovered from COVID-19. The material sequenced was PBMCs or T cells enriched from blood (not recorded which). This chain connects TRBV5-6 to TRBJ2-5, with TRBD2 identical over 8 bases. This chain's CDR3 is CASSRRGAGETQYF. The CDR3 nucleotides read TGTGCCAGCAGCCGGCGGGGGGCCGGGGAGACCCAGTACTTC.